Listed below are T cell receptor beta chains from one sample, sequenced in a study of cytomegalovirus exposure and HLA in healthy donors. Using immunoSEQ multiplex PCR, the repertoire was profiled, and TCRdb retains in-frame clones only, with some absent. The sample contains around 150,000 clones, 76% of which appear only once. The sequencing input was PBMCs. The receptors here all came from a man in his forties in good health and CMV-seronegative. Each CDR3 is given with its conserved first and last residue. The D gene is left open where the match is weak. Clone size is stated in some rows and not others, as once, few, many or a class when expanded.

clone size | J gene | V gene | D gene | CDR3 length | CDR3 protein | CDR3 DNA
. | TRBJ1-5 | TRBV15 | TRBD1 | 14 | CATSREGQGGAQHF | TGTGCCACCAGCAGAGAGGGACAGGGGGGAGCCCAGCATTTT
. | TRBJ2-2 | TRBV7-3 | TRBD2 | 17 | CASSLAVHGAGTGELFF | TGTGCCAGCAGCTTAGCGGTCCACGGAGCGGGGACCGGGGAGCTGTTTTTT
. | TRBJ2-7 | TRBV6-4 | TRBD1 | 18 | CASSDSIGGTGHSYEQYF | TGTGCCAGCAGTGACTCGATTGGGGGGACAGGGCACTCCTACGAGCAGTACTTC
. | TRBJ2-3 | TRBV11-3 | . | 14 | CASSLPGSTDTQYF | TGTGCCAGCAGCCTCCCCGGGTCTACAGATACGCAGTATTTT
. | TRBJ2-1 | TRBV11-3 | TRBD2 | 14 | CASVPGGFNNEQFF | TGTGCCAGCGTCCCGGGGGGATTCAACAATGAGCAGTTCTTC
. | TRBJ2-3 | TRBV4-3 | TRBD2 | 16 | CASSQELAGPTDTQYF | TGCGCCAGCAGCCAAGAACTAGCGGGGCCCACAGATACGCAGTATTTT
. | TRBJ2-1 | TRBV28 | TRBD2 | 14 | CASTWTSGYNEQFF | TGTGCCAGCACTTGGACTAGCGGATACAATGAGCAGTTCTTC
once | TRBJ2-3 | TRBV7-2 | . | 13 | CASSPSGLDTQYF | TGTGCCAGCAGCCCGTCAGGTTTAGATACGCAGTATTTT
. | TRBJ2-1 | TRBV4-3 | TRBD2 | 15 | CASKQGGSSYNEQFF | TGCGCCAGCAAGCAAGGCGGGAGTTCCTACAATGAGCAGTTCTTC
once | TRBJ1-3 | TRBV15 | TRBD1 | 14 | CATKTGISGNTIYF | TGTGCCACCAAGACAGGGATTTCTGGAAACACCATATATTTT
. | TRBJ2-7 | TRBV30 | TRBD2 | 14 | CAWKAGPSSYEQYF | TGTGCCTGGAAAGCGGGGCCGAGCTCCTACGAGCAGTACTTC
. | TRBJ2-2 | TRBV7-6 | . | 12 | CASSPEAGELFF | TGTGCCAGCAGCCCAGAGGCCGGGGAGCTGTTTTTT
once | TRBJ2-5 | TRBV30 | . | 11 | CAWREAREQYF | TGTGCCTGGAGGGAGGCGCGTGAGCAGTACTTC
. | TRBJ1-1 | TRBV7-9 | . | 15 | CASSQDRGRVTEAFF | TGTGCCAGCAGCCAAGATCGTGGCAGGGTTACTGAAGCTTTCTTT
. | TRBJ1-1 | TRBV10-2 | TRBD1 | 16 | CASRPRDRGLNTEAFF | TGCGCCAGCAGACCTCGAGACAGGGGGCTTAACACTGAAGCTTTCTTT
. | TRBJ1-4 | TRBV5-1 | . | 13 | CASPGGLVEKLFF | TGCGCCAGCCCCGGGGGGCTAGTTGAAAAACTGTTTTTT
. | TRBJ2-3 | TRBV7-9 | TRBD1 | 15 | CASSFDRERTDTQYF | TGTGCCAGCAGTTTCGACAGGGAGAGAACAGATACGCAGTATTTT
. | TRBJ1-1 | TRBV25-1 | TRBD1 | 14 | CASRRDRANTEAFF | TGTGCCAGCAGAAGGGACAGGGCGAACACTGAAGCTTTCTTT
. | TRBJ1-1 | TRBV4-3 | . | 17 | CASSQDLSYAFNTEAFF | TGCGCCAGCAGCCAAGACTTGAGTTATGCTTTTAACACTGAAGCTTTCTTT
. | TRBJ2-2 | TRBV6-1 | . | 14 | CASNQGRNTGELFF | TGTGCCAGCAATCAGGGTCGGAACACCGGGGAGCTGTTTTTT
few | TRBJ1-1 | TRBV10-3 | TRBD1 | 12 | CAISPGGTEAFF | TGTGCCATCAGCCCAGGGGGCACTGAAGCTTTCTTT
. | TRBJ1-1 | TRBV9 | . | 16 | CASSSPSVGGNTEAFF | TGTGCCAGCAGCTCCCCGAGTGTTGGAGGGAACACTGAAGCTTTCTTT
. | TRBJ2-1 | TRBV5-6 | TRBD2 | 17 | CASSLRWGRGGLDEQFF | TGTGCCAGCAGCTTGCGTTGGGGACGGGGGGGTCTGGATGAGCAGTTCTTC
. | TRBJ1-1 | TRBV4-1 | TRBD1 | 15 | CASSQAQGARTEAFF | TGCGCCAGCAGCCAAGCTCAGGGGGCGAGGACTGAAGCTTTCTTT
. | TRBJ1-2 | TRBV7-9 | . | 14 | CASSSGQRNYGYTF | TGTGCCAGCAGCTCCGGACAGAGAAACTATGGCTACACCTTC
. | TRBJ1-3 | TRBV7-9 | . | 15 | CASSMAGISGNTIYF | TGTGCCAGCAGCATGGCAGGGATCTCTGGAAACACCATATATTTT
. | TRBJ2-7 | TRBV6-5 | . | 14 | CASSYSDKTYEQYF | TGTGCCAGCAGTTACTCGGACAAGACCTACGAGCAGTACTTC
once | TRBJ2-7 | TRBV5-4 | TRBD1 | 12 | CASSLPGGEQYF | TGTGCCAGCAGCCTGCCAGGGGGCGAGCAGTACTTC
. | TRBJ2-2 | TRBV5-1 | TRBD2 | 14 | CASSLGLATGELFF | TGCGCCAGCAGCCTTGGACTAGCAACCGGGGAGCTGTTTTTT
. | TRBJ2-7 | TRBV5-1 | . | 15 | CASSLETTGPYEQYF | TGCGCCAGCAGCTTGGAAACGACAGGACCCTACGAGCAGTACTTC
. | TRBJ2-3 | TRBV28 | . | 15 | CASTNGGEITDTQYF | TGTGCCAGCACTAACGGGGGAGAAATCACAGATACGCAGTATTTT
. | TRBJ2-5 | TRBV21-1 | . | 16 | CASSKDNDRLQETQYF | TGTGCCAGCAGCAAAGACAACGACAGGCTCCAAGAGACCCAGTACTTC
. | TRBJ1-4 | TRBV5-1 | TRBD1 | 14 | CASSLGGGDEKLFF | TGCGCCAGCAGCTTGGGAGGGGGCGATGAAAAACTGTTTTTT
. | TRBJ2-3 | TRBV29-1 | TRBD1 | 15 | CSVGPTGAPTDTQYF | TGCAGCGTTGGCCCGACAGGGGCCCCCACAGATACGCAGTATTTT
. | TRBJ1-6 | TRBV19 | TRBD1 | 16 | CASSAGQGAGLLALHF | TGTGCCAGTAGTGCCGGACAGGGGGCGGGCCTGTTGGCCCTCCACTTT
. | TRBJ1-5 | TRBV6-4 | . | 13 | CASSDRGGQPQHF | TGTGCCAGCAGTGACAGGGGCGGTCAGCCCCAGCATTTT
. | TRBJ2-6 | TRBV5-1 | TRBD2 | 14 | CASREGTGANVLTF | TGCGCCTCGAGGGAGGGTACTGGGGCCAACGTCCTGACTTTC
. | TRBJ1-1 | TRBV30 | . | 13 | CACQRGIDTEAFF | TGTGCCTGCCAGAGGGGGATAGACACTGAAGCTTTCTTT
. | TRBJ1-2 | TRBV6-6 | TRBD1 | 15 | CASSARDRTNYGYTF | TGTGCCAGCAGCGCCAGGGACAGAACAAACTATGGCTACACCTTC
. | TRBJ2-1 | TRBV7-9 | TRBD2 | 17 | CASSDSRLAGNSGEQFF | TGTGCCAGCAGCGACTCAAGACTAGCGGGAAATAGTGGTGAGCAGTTCTTC
. | TRBJ1-2 | TRBV5-8 | TRBD1 | 14 | CASSLRDRVLGFTF | TGTGCCAGCAGCCTGAGGGACAGGGTTTTAGGGTTCACCTTC
. | TRBJ2-3 | TRBV19 | TRBD2 | 15 | CASTWGGSETDTQYF | TGTGCCAGTACGTGGGGGGGGTCTGAGACAGATACGCAGTATTTT
few | TRBJ1-1 | TRBV5-8 | . | 14 | CASSRDRINTEAFF | TGTGCCAGCAGCCGTGACAGGATTAACACTGAAGCTTTCTTT
few | TRBJ2-5 | TRBV27 | . | 14 | CASGSKGEQETQYF | TGTGCCAGTGGGTCGAAGGGGGAACAAGAGACCCAGTACTTC
. | TRBJ1-1 | TRBV7-9 | TRBD1 | 14 | CASSSTTGATEAFF | TGTGCCAGCAGCTCCACGACAGGGGCCACTGAAGCTTTCTTT
. | TRBJ1-4 | TRBV5-1 | . | 14 | CASSFGLSNEKLFF | TGCGCCAGCAGCTTCGGTCTATCTAATGAAAAACTGTTTTTT
once | TRBJ1-1 | TRBV7-9 | . | 14 | CASSDSRTALEAFF | TGTGCCAGCAGCGATTCTCGGACAGCGCTAGAAGCTTTCTTT
. | TRBJ1-2 | TRBV28 | . | 12 | CASLEANYGYTF | TGTGCCAGCTTAGAAGCTAACTATGGCTACACCTTC
. | TRBJ2-3 | TRBV18 | TRBD2 | 19 | CASSRPGLAGITSTDTQYF | TGTGCCAGCTCACGACCTGGACTAGCGGGGATAACTAGCACAGATACGCAGTATTTT
. | TRBJ2-2 | TRBV7-9 | . | 18 | CASSWGQGRSLNTGELFF | TGTGCCAGCAGCTGGGGCCAAGGACGGTCCCTGAACACCGGGGAGCTGTTTTTT
once | TRBJ1-2 | TRBV27 | TRBD1 | 14 | CASSLGTGRYGYTF | TGTGCCAGCAGTCTCGGGACAGGCCGCTATGGCTACACCTTC
. | TRBJ2-7 | TRBV7-8 | . | 14 | CASSLAGQTYEQYF | TGTGCCAGCAGCTTAGCCGGACAGACCTACGAGCAGTACTTC
few | TRBJ2-7 | TRBV4-1 | . | 13 | CASSQVRSYEQYF | TGCGCCAGCAGCCAAGTTCGGTCTTACGAGCAGTACTTC
. | TRBJ1-2 | TRBV5-6 | TRBD1 | 15 | CASSLEGTGPYGYTF | TGTGCCAGCAGCTTGGAAGGGACAGGCCCCTATGGCTACACCTTC